These 17 T cell receptor beta chains were sequenced from one sample in a study of T cells after yellow fever vaccination (dated by TCRdb to between 2017 and 2020). Receptor libraries were prepared by 5' RACE. The sequencer listed for this sample is Illumina HiSeq 2500. TCRdb reprocessed the public reads (quality trimming at Q25 with fastp, clone calling with MiXCR) and kept in-frame beta chains. Rows are unified per CDR3 protein, each entry keeping the most common DNA and genes. The sample yields approximately 74,000 distinct CDR3 sequences; 5% to 6.5% were counted once. The top ten clonotypes cover roughly 2.2% of the sample. The treatment or condition label for this specimen denotes: live attenuated yellow fever vaccine strain. The input for sequencing was CD4+ T cells sorted from PBMCs, taken less than 16 days after the first yellow fever vaccination. The receptors were sampled from a man aged 18-30 years who received the YFV17D yellow fever vaccine.

This clonotype was seen many times. This chain joins TRBV6-1 and TRBJ2-5; unclear D gene. In germline, CDR1 is MNHNS, CDR2 SASEGT. CDR3 length equals 13 residues. Trimming left V 6 bases short and J 0 bases short, with 8 bases between. For the CDR3, the DNA is TGTGCCAGCAGGGGGTCCCACCAAGAGACCCAGTACTTC. It codes for CASRGSHQETQYF.

As concerns this clonotype: This may stem from a read error, because a much larger clone lies one nucleotide away. The chain is built from TRBV4-2 and TRBJ2-3; TRBD2 agrees at 9 bases. CDR1 and CDR2 (germline): LGHNA, YNFKEQ. This CDR3 is built from 15 residues. CDR3 in DNA: TGTGCCAGCAGCCGAAATAGCGGGAGCGCAGATAAGCAGTATTTT. Residues: CASSRNSGSADKQYF.

There are many counts of this clonotype. The chain links TRBV15 to TRBJ2-5; D ambiguous. With 0 bases removed from V and 4 bases from J, the gap between germline ends came to 3 bases. The CDR3 contains 12 residues. CDR1 and CDR2 (germline): LNHNV, YYDKDF (reference sequence). The CDR3 loop reads CATSRDRETQYF. The CDR3 coding sequence is TGTGCCACCAGCAGAGATAGAGAGACCCAGTACTTC.

At least ten counts were recorded for this clonotype. The gene calls are TRBV24-1 and TRBJ2-6; D remains unclear. Trimming took 12 bases from V and 0 from J, leaving 8 bases between them. Germline CDR1 reads KGHDR; CDR2 reads SFDVKD. The CDR3 is 13 amino acids. The CDR3 reads CAAALSGANVLTF. As DNA, the CDR3 is TGTGCCGCCGCCCTCTCTGGGGCCAACGTCCTGACTTTC.

This clonotype was seen many times. The chain is built from TRBV7-3 and TRBJ2-5; no definite D call. The CDR3 runs 14 residues. With 1 base removed from V and 0 bases from J, the gap between germline ends came to 6 bases. In germline, CDR1 is SGHTA, CDR2 FQGTGA. As DNA, the CDR3 is TGTGCCAGCAGCTTAAATCCAAACCAAGAGACCCAGTACTTC. Its translation is CASSLNPNQETQYF.

This clonotype has a count of ten or more. Here the CDR3 omits its conserved ending phenylalanine or tryptophan, so a read error is the likely source. It is unclear where the CDR3 begins or ends on the DNA, so no DNA is shown, and the CDR3 is as TCRdb lists it. The chain links TRBV18 to TRBJ2-7. Per the germline V gene, CDR1 is KGHSH and CDR2 is LQKENI. The CDR3 numbers 11 amino acids, ends counted. The CDR3 sequence: CASSPHGLSAR.

In its sample, this clonotype was seen many times. The chain uses TRBV12-3 or TRBV12-4 and TRBJ2-2; D unclear. Trimming took 3 bases from V and 4 from J, leaving 3 bases between them. The CDR3 totals 12 residues. CDR3 protein: CASSFGTGELFF. The CDR3 DNA follows: TGTGCCAGCAGTTTCGGCACCGGGGAGCTGTTTTTT.

This clonotype has ten or more counts. V and J are TRBV20-1 and TRBJ2-3, with no clear D. V dropped 1 base and J dropped 4 bases, with 9 bases sitting between them. This CDR3 region has 13 residues. From germline, CDR1 is DFQATT and CDR2 SNEGSKA (reference sequence). The CDR3 here is CSARGPSPDTQYF. For the CDR3, the DNA is TGCAGTGCTAGAGGACCCTCCCCAGATACGCAGTATTTT.

This clonotype has at least ten counts. The gene calls are TRBV5-4 and TRBJ2-7, with TRBD2 as a possible D gene (5 bases). The CDR3 has 14 residues. Trimming cost V 2 bases and J 5 bases, with 14 bases left between them. Per the germline V gene, CDR1 is SGHNT and CDR2 is YYREEE (reference sequence). The CDR3 sequence: CASSFGGLPDEQYV. CDR3 coding DNA: TGTGCCAGCAGCTTCGGAGGACTCCCGGACGAGCAGTACGTC.

The genes are TRBV5-4 and TRBJ1-6; 11 positions agree with TRBD1. Looked up from germline, CDR1 is SGHNT and CDR2 is YYREEE (reference sequence). This CDR3 is 16 amino acids long. V was pared by 0 bases and J by 8 bases, with 4 bases of the junction left unmatched. CDR3 protein: CASSLGPGQGDSPLHF. CDR3 in DNA: TGTGCCAGCAGCTTGGGACCGGGACAGGGGGATTCACCCCTCCACTTT.

This clonotype was seen ten or more times. The chain links TRBV20-1 to TRBJ1-1; D remains ambiguous. The CDR3 consists of 13 residues. V shed 3 bases and J shed 11 bases, with 19 bases lying between them. Germline CDR1 reads DFQATT; CDR2 reads SNEGSKA (reference sequence). The CDR3 DNA sequence: TGCAGTGCTAGTCGTCCAGACCAGACGTCGGCTTTCTTT. Encoded protein: CSASRPDQTSAFF.

This clonotype was counted at least ten times. The chain couples TRBV4-1 to TRBJ2-3, with 8 bases that match TRBD2. Germline V gene lookup returns CDR1 MGHRA and CDR2 YSYEKL. The CDR3 covers 15 residues. V was clipped by 2 bases and J by 2 bases; unmatched bases: 3. CDR3 region: CASSQQRGFTDTQYF. CDR3 sequence (DNA): TGCGCCAGCAGCCAACAGCGGGGGTTCACAGATACGCAGTATTTT.

This clonotype has a count of ten or more. This chain joins TRBV20-1 and TRBJ2-7; tentative D call: TRBD1 (5 bases). The V end was cut by 5 bases, the J end by 6 bases, with 20 bases between. The CDR3 totals 14 residues. Per germline, CDR1 DFQATT and CDR2 SNEGSKA (reference sequence). The CDR3 DNA is TGCAGTGCTCCGTCCCTGGCAGGGTCCCTCGAGCAGTACGTC. It codes for CSAPSLAGSLEQYV.

This clonotype was picked up many times. The chain has TRBV5-1 and TRBJ1-4; no clear D. The CDR3 runs 16 residues. Germline lookup yields CDR1 SGHRS and CDR2 YFSETQ. V lost 1 base and J 0 bases, leaving 10 bases between the germline ends. The CDR3, as DNA: TGCGCCAGCAGCTTGAAGCGCTCTGCAACTAATGAAAAACTGTTTTTT. Translating it yields CASSLKRSATNEKLFF.

This clonotype was seen repeatedly, ten times or more. The chain couples TRBV4-3 to TRBJ2-2; D unclear. Germline V gene data show CDR1 as LGHNA and CDR2 as YSLEER. The V and J ends lost 3 bases and 5 bases respectively, with 7 bases between them. This CDR3 region has 13 residues. The DNA for the CDR3 is TGCGCCAGCAGCCATGTGGGAACCGGGGAGCTGTTTTTT. Translation: CASSHVGTGELFF.

This clonotype was found many times. This chain connects TRBV18 to TRBJ2-7; TRBD2 matches 11 bases. The V gene end was trimmed by 3 bases and the J gene end by 7 bases; junction bases not matched to a gene: 11. Germline V lookup: CDR1 KGHSH, CDR2 LQKENI. This CDR3 is 16 amino acids long. The CDR3 nucleotides are TGTGCCAGCTCACCCCTAGCTAGCGGGGGGACGGGTGAGCAGTACTTC. It is translated as CASSPLASGGTGEQYF.

This clonotype was observed many times. This chain uses TRBV19 with TRBJ1-1, with D uncertain. V lost 3 bases, J lost 8 bases, and 13 bases lay in between. The CDR3 sequence is 13 residues long. CDR1 LNHDA and CDR2 SQIVND come from the germline V gene (reference sequence). CDR3 residues: CASSMNWGVEAFF. CDR3 coding DNA: TGTGCCAGTAGTATGAATTGGGGAGTCGAAGCTTTCTTT.